This T cell receptor beta chain was identified during a study of CD8 T cells in Susac syndrome. With random hexamers, reverse transcription was performed on about 0.5 to 1 ug of RNA. The amplification used immunoSEQ multiplex PCR on TCR beta CDR3; it spanned 54 Vbeta and 13 Jbeta. TCRdb itself ran the immunoSEQ multiplex PCR reads through MiXCR, one entry per CDR3 protein. The sample has roughly 200,000 distinct CDR3 sequences; approximately 94% are singletons. There are 11 residues in the CDR3. Germline lookup yields CDR1 SGHDN and CDR2 FVKESK. General observations from the study: The authors acknowledged that their TCR sequencing and HLA analysis involved a relatively small number of individuals.

Of note for this clonotype: Its antigen is currently unknown.

In contrast to the negatively isolated CD8+ and CD4+ T cells, TEMRA cells were FACS-enriched. Sequencing used CD4+ T cells from PBMCs. This clonotype originated in a human donor in good health. The chain combines TRBV14 with TRBJ2-1; 11 nucleotides agree with TRBD2. Here the CDR3 reads CATSGSNEQFF. The CDR3 DNA sequence: TGTGCTACTAGCGGGAGCAATGAGCAGTTCTTC.